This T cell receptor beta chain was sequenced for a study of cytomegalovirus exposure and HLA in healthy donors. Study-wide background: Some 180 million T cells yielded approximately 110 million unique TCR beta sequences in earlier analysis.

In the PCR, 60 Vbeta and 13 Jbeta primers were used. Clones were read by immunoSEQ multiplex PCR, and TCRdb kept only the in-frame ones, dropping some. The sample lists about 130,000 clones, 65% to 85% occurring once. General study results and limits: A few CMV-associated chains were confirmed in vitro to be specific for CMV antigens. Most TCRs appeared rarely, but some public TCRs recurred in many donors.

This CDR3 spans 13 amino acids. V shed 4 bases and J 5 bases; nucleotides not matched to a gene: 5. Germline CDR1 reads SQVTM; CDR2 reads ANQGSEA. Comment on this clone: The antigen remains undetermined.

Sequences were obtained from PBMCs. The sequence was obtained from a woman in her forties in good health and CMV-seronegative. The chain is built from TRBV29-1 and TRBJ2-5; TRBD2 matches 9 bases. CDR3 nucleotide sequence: TGCAGCGTTGGTCTAGCGGGAACGGAGACCCAGTACTTC. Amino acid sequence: CSVGLAGTETQYF.